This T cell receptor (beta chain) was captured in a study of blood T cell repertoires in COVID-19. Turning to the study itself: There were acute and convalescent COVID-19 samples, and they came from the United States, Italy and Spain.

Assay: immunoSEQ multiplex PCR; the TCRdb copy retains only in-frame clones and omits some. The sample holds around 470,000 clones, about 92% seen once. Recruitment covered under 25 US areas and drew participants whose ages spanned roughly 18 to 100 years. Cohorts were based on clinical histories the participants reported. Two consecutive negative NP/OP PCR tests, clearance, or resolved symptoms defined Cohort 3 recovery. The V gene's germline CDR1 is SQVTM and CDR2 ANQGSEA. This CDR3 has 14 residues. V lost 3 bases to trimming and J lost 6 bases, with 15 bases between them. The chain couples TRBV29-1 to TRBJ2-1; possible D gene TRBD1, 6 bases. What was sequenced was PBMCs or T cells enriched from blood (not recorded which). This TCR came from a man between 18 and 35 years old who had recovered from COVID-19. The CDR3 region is CSVEWDNRFNEQFF. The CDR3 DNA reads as TGCAGCGTTGAGTGGGACAACCGGTTCAATGAGCAGTTCTTC.